The 15 T cell receptor beta chains below were found in one sample sequenced in a study of T cell responses to AZD1222 COVID-19 vaccine. TCRdb's table, derived via immunoSEQ multiplex PCR, lists solely in-frame clones and lacks some. The table includes roughly 80,000 clones, approximately 90% detected once. The sequencing here drew on peripheral blood, taken 28 days after the second AZD1222 dose. These receptors all stem from an adult who received the AZD1222 COVID-19 vaccine.

The rearrangement links TRBV6-2 or TRBV6-3 to TRBJ2-7; D may be TRBD1 (6 bases). Germline V gene lookup returns CDR1 MNHEY and CDR2 SVGEGT. V gave up 0 bases and J gave up 5 bases, with 20 bases separating them. The CDR3 is 17 amino acids. CDR3 sequence: CASSYSKTGGLRDEQYF. CDR3 DNA sequence: TGTGCCAGCAGTTACTCCAAGACAGGCGGGCTCCGGGACGAGCAGTACTTC.

The chain links TRBV6-5 to TRBJ1-4; no definite D call. V was pared by 6 bases and J by 14 bases, with 16 bases between. The germline V gene encodes CDR1 MNHEY and CDR2 SVGAGI. The CDR3 consists of 12 residues. Written as DNA, the CDR3 is TGTGCCAGCAGGGTTTACGGGTCGGGTCTGTTTTTT. Translation gives CASRVYGSGLFF.

This sequence joins TRBV7-9 and TRBJ2-2; unclear D gene. The V gene's germline CDR1 is SEHNR and CDR2 FQNEAQ (reference sequence). The V end was cut by 1 base, the J end by 0 bases, with 9 bases between. There are 16 residues in the CDR3. The CDR3 reads CASSLGTDTNTGELFF. CDR3 coding DNA: TGTGCCAGCAGCTTAGGTACAGATACGAACACCGGGGAGCTGTTTTTT.

A remark on this clone: This sample also contains other DNA sequences that code for the same CDR3. This chain joins TRBV12-3 or TRBV12-4 and TRBJ1-5; D is unresolved. Deletions cut 1 base from V and 5 bases from J, with 6 bases between. This CDR3 has 13 amino acids. CDR3 nucleotide sequence: TGTGCCAGCAGTTTAGGTGGAGATCAGCCCCAGCATTTT. The encoded protein is CASSLGGDQPQHF.

V and J are TRBV5-3 and TRBJ2-1, with 11 bases fitting TRBD2. TRBV5-3 is an open reading frame whose function is uncertain. CDR3 length equals 16 residues. J gave up 4 bases and V 1 base, and 4 bases lay outside the gene matches. The CDR3 region has the DNA TGTGCCAGAAGCTTGCCGACTAGCGGGGTTTACAATGAGCAGTTCTTC. This translates into CARSLPTSGVYNEQFF.

The CDR3 sequence is CASSSEGGRRVYEQYF. In DNA, the CDR3 is TGTGCCAGCAGTTCCGAGGGCGGGAGAAGGGTTTACGAGCAGTACTTC. The V and J genes are TRBV28 and TRBJ2-7, with 7 bases fitting TRBD2. V lost 4 bases and J lost 4; bases outside the gene matches: 13. There are 16 residues in the CDR3. The germline V gene encodes CDR1 MDHEN and CDR2 SYDVKM.

This chain joins TRBV11-3 and TRBJ2-2, with D maybe TRBD1 (6 bases). The V end lost 6 bases, the J end lost 2 bases, and 10 bases lay between the germline ends. CDR1 and CDR2 (germline): SGHNT, YENEEA. This CDR3 is 14 amino acids long. The CDR3 spells CASRPGHNTGELFF. DNA of the CDR3: TGTGCCAGCAGACCGGGACATAACACCGGGGAGCTGTTTTTT.

This chain connects TRBV9 to TRBJ2-6, with D possibly matching TRBD2 (5 bases). Trimming took 0 bases from V and 2 from J, leaving 12 bases between them. Per germline, CDR1 SGDLS and CDR2 YYNGEE. CDR3 length equals 17 residues. The CDR3 nucleotides read TGTGCCAGCAGCGTAGGGGCGCGGGTAACTGGGGCCAACGTCCTGACTTTC. It yields the protein CASSVGARVTGANVLTF. The full variable domain, rest sourced from reference TRBV9 and TRBJ2-6, is DSGVTQTPKHLITATGQRVTLRCSPRSGDLSVYWYQQSLDQGLQFLIQYYNGEERAKGNILERFSAQQFPDLHSELNLSSLELGDSALYFCASSVGARVTGANVLTFGAGSRLTVL.

The V gene is TRBV21-1, the J gene TRBJ1-4. TRBV21-1 represents a pseudogene. The CDR3 extends over 13 amino acids. The CDR3 DNA reads TGTGCCAGCAGCGCCGGTCCGAATGAAAAACTGTTTTTT. It specifies CASSAGPNEKLFF.

The rearrangement joins TRBV7-9 to TRBJ2-1; the D is unclear. Per germline, CDR1 SEHNR and CDR2 FQNEAQ (reference sequence). This CDR3 contains 15 residues. V lost 1 base and J lost 8, with 15 bases in between. For the CDR3, the DNA is TGTGCCAGCAGCTTAGGTTCGCCCCGGCTGGATGAGCAGTTCTTC. Translated, it gives CASSLGSPRLDEQFF.

The rearrangement uses TRBV30 and TRBJ1-1; D is unresolved. Between the trimmed V and J ends, which lost 3 bases and 4 bases, there was a span of 12 bases. The CDR3 has 13 amino acids. Germline V gene sequence: CDR1 GTSNPN, CDR2 SVGIG (reference sequence). The CDR3 nucleotides read TGTGCCTGGAGGGCCCAGTGGGGCACTGAAGCTTTCTTT. Residues: CAWRAQWGTEAFF.

This chain connects TRBV6-5 to TRBJ2-7, with no clear D. The CDR3 runs 15 residues. Germline V CDR1 and CDR2: MNHEY, SVGAGI. The ends were cut back, 7 bases at V and 0 bases at J, with 16 bases in the middle. CDR3 DNA sequence: TGTGCCAGCACCATACTAAGAATCCCCTCCTACGAGCAGTACTTC. Its protein is CASTILRIPSYEQYF.

Details on this clone: Other nucleotide sequences from this sample produce the same CDR3. The chain recombines TRBV20-1 with TRBJ2-5; D gene unclear. CDR1 DFQATT and CDR2 SNEGSKA come from the germline V gene (reference sequence). Trimming left V 3 bases short and J 1 base short, with 12 bases between. The CDR3 spans 14 residues. The CDR3 nucleotides are TGCAGTGCTAGTGTGGGTTTGGCCCAAGAGACCCAGTACTTC. Translated: CSASVGLAQETQYF.

The rearrangement uses TRBV4-2 and TRBJ2-1; 8 bases are shared with TRBD2. The CDR3 length is 14 residues. Germline V gives CDR1 LGHNA, CDR2 YNFKEQ. V lost 1 base, J lost 9 bases, and 5 bases stayed unmatched. In DNA, the CDR3 is TGTGCCAGCAGCCAAGTTCTTGCGGGGGGTGAGCAGTTCTTC. Its translation: CASSQVLAGGEQFF.

The V and J genes are TRBV5-6 and TRBJ2-7; D possibly corresponds to TRBD2 (6 bases). The V gene lost 2 bases and the J gene lost 7 bases, with 16 bases spanning the gap. Germline CDR1 and CDR2: SGHDT and YYEEEE. CDR3 size: 14 residues. The CDR3 nucleotides read TGTGCCAGCAGCTTTTCGGGAGCACGGGGTGAGCAGTACTTC. It codes for CASSFSGARGEQYF.